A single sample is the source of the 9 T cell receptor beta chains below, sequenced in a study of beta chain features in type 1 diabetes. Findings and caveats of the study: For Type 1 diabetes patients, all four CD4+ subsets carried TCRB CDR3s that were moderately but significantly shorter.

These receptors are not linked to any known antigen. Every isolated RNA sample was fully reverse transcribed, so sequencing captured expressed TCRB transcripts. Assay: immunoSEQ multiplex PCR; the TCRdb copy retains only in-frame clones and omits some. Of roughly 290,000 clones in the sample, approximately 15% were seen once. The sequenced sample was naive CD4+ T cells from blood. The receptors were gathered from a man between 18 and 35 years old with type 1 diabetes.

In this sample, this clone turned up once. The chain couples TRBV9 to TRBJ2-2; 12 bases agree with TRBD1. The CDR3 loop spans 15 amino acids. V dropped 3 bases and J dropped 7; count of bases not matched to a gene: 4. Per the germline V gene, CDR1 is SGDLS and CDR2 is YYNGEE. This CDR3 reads CASSGGQGAGGELFF. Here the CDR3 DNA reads TGTGCCAGCAGCGGGGGACAGGGGGCGGGCGGGGAGCTGTTTTTT. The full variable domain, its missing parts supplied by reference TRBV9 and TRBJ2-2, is DSGVTQTPKHLITATGQRVTLRCSPRSGDLSVYWYQQSLDQGLQFLIQYYNGEERAKGNILERFSAQQFPDLHSELNLSSLELGDSALYFCASSGGQGAGGELFFGEGSRLTVL.

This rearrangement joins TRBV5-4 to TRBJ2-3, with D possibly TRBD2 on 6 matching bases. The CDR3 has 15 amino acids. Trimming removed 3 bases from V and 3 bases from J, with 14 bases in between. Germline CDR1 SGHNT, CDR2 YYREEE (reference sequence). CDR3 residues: CASSWRGTTTDTQYF. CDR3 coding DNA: TGTGCCAGCAGCTGGAGGGGTACTACGACAGATACGCAGTATTTT.

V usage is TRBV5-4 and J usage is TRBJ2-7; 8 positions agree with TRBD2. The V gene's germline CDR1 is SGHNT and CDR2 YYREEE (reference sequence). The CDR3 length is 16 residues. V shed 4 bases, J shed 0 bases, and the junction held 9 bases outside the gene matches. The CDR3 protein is CASSLGERGYSYEQYF. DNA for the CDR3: TGTGCCAGCAGCCTGGGTGAGCGGGGGTACTCCTACGAGCAGTACTTC.

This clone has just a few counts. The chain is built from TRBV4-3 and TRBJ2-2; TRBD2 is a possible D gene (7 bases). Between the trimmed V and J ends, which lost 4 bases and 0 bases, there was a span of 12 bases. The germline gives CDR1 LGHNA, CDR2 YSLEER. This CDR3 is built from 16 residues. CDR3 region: CASSRGGVANTGELFF. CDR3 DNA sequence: TGCGCCAGCAGCCGCGGGGGCGTCGCGAACACCGGGGAGCTGTTTTTT.

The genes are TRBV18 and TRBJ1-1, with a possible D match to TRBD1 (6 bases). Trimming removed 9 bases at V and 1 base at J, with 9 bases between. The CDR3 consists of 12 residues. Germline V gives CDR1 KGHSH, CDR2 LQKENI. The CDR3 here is CASTGQNTEAFF. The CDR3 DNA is TGTGCCAGTACGGGACAGAACACTGAAGCTTTCTTT.

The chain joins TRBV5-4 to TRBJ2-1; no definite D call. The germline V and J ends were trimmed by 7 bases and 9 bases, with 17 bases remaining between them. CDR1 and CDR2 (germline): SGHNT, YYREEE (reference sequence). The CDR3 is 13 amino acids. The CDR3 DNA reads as TGTGCCAGCCTGAAAGTTGGCTCGGGTGAGCAGTTCTTC. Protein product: CASLKVGSGEQFF.

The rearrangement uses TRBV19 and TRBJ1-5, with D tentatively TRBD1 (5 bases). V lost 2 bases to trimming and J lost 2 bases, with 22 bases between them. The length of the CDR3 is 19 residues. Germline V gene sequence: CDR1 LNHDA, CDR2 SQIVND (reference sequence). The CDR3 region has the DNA TGTGCCAGTAGTATACGAGGACATTCCAGGGTGTCGGGCAATCAGCCCCAGCATTTT. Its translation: CASSIRGHSRVSGNQPQHF.

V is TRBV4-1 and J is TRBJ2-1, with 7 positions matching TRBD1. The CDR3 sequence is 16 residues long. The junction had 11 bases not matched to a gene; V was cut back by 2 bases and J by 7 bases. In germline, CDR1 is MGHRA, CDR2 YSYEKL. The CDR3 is CASSQPNRGTLNEQFF. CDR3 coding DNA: TGCGCCAGCAGCCAACCCAACAGGGGCACGCTGAATGAGCAGTTCTTC.

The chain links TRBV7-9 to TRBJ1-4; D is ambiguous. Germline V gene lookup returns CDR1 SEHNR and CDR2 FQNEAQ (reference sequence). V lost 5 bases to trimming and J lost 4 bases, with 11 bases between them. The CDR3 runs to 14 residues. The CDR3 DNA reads TGTGCCAGCAGCACCGGGAACATTAATGAAAAACTGTTTTTT. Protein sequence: CASSTGNINEKLFF.